This T cell receptor beta chain comes out of a study of blood T cells in healthy people across ages. Roughly 9.8 milliliters of peripheral blood were drawn from each donor. About this clonotype itself: The antigen remains unidentified.

Primers used in a second PCR of about 6 to 11 cycles were a sample-barcoded 5' primer and a J-beta primer mix. TCRdb re-derived calls from the 5' RACE reads in MiXCR, one entry per CDR3 protein. The sample carries 1.4 million or so distinct CDR3 sequences, 35% to 45% recorded once. Per the germline V gene, CDR1 is SEHNR and CDR2 is FQNEAQ (reference sequence). The CDR3 totals 12 residues. V was pared by 4 bases and J by 7 bases, with 10 bases between. Regarding the study as a whole: Because sorting was not performed, PBMCs prevented conclusive naive versus antigen-experienced comparison.

Sequencing was carried out using blood. The chain has TRBV7-9 and TRBJ1-1, with D possibly TRBD1 on 6 matching bases. The sequence was collected from a woman between 18 and 29 years old in good health. In nucleotides, the CDR3 is TGTGCCAGCAGCTATGGGACACTTGAAGCTTTCTTT. Translation: CASSYGTLEAFF.